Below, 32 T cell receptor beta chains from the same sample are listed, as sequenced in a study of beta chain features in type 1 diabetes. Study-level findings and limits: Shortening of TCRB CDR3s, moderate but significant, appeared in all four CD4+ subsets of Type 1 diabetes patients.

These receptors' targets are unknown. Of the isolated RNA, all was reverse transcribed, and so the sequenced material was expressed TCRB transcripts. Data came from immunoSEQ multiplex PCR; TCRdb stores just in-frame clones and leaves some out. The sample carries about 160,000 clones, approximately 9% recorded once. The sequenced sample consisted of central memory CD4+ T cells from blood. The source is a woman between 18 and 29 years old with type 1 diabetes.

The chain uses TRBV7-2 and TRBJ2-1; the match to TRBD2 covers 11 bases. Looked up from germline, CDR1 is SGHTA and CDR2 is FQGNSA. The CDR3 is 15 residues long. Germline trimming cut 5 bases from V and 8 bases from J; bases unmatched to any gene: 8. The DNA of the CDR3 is TGTGCCAGCAGCACTAGCGGGGGTTTGGTTTATGAGCAGTTCTTC. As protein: CASSTSGGLVYEQFF.

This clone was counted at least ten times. DNA of the CDR3: TGTGCCAGCGTGGAGAACCCTGGTACGCAGTATTTT. This codes for CASVENPGTQYF. V gene TRBV21-1 combines with J gene TRBJ2-3; TRBD2 reflects the table's D call only, with no check against the DNA. TRBV21-1 is assigned pseudogene status. The CDR3 spans 12 residues.

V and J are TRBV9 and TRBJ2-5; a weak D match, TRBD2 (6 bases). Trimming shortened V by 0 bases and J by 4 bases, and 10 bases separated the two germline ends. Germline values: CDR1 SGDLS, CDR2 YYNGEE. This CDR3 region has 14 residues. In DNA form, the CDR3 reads TGTGCCAGCAGCGTAGGGGGGAGGATAGAGACCCAGTACTTC. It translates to CASSVGGRIETQYF.

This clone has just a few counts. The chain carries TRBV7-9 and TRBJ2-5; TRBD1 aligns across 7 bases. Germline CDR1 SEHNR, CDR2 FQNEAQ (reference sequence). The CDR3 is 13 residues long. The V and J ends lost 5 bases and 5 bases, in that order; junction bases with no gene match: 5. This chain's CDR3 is CASSGQAWETQYF. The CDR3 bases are TGTGCCAGCAGCGGACAGGCCTGGGAGACCCAGTACTTC.

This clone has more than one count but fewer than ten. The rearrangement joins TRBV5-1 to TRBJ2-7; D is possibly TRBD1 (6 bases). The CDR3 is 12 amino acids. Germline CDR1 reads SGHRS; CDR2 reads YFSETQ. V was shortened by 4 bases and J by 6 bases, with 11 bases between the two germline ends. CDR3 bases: TGCGCCAGCAGCCCAGGGGAGTCCGAGCAGTACTTC. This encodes CASSPGESEQYF. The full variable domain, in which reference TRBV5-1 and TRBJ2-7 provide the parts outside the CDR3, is KAGVTQTPRYLIKTRGQQVTLSCSPISGHRSVSWYQQTPGQGLQFLFEYFSETQRNKGNFPGRFSGRQFSNSRSEMNVSTLELGDSALYLCASSPGESEQYFGPGTRLTVT.

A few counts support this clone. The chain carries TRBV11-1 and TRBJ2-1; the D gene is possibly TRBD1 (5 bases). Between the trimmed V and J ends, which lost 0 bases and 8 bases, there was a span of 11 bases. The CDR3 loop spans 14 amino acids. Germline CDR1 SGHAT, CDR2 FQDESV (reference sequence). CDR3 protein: CASSLAQGVDEQFF. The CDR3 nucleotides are TGTGCCAGCAGCTTAGCGCAAGGGGTGGATGAGCAGTTCTTC.

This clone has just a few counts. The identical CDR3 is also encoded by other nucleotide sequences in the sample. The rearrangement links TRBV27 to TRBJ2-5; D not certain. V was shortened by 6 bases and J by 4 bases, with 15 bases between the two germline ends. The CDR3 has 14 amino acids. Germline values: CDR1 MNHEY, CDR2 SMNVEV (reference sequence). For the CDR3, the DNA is TGTGCCAGCAGCCCGGTTGTTTCAGGAGAGACCCAGTACTTC. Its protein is CASSPVVSGETQYF.

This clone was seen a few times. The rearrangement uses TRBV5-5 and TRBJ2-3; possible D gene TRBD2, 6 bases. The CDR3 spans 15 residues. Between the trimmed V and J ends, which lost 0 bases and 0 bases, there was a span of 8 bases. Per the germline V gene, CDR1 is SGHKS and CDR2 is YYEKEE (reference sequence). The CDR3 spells CASSLVAGSTDTQYF. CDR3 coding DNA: TGTGCCAGCAGCTTGGTCGCGGGGAGCACAGATACGCAGTATTTT.

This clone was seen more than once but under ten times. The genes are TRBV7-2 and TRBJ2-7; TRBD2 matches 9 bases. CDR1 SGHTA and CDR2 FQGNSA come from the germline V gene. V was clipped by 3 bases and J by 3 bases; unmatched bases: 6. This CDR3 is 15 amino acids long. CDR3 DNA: TGTGCCAGCAGCTTCCCGACTAGCGGAAACTACGAGCAGTACTTC. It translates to CASSFPTSGNYEQYF.

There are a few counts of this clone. Here the CDR3 DNA reads TGTGCCAGCAGTTTCGGGGGGACTAGCGGGAGGAATGAGCAGTTCTTC. This translates into CASSFGGTSGRNEQFF. This sequence joins TRBV28 and TRBJ2-1; 15 bases are shared with TRBD2. The V gene end was trimmed by 3 bases and the J gene end by 7 bases; junction bases not matched to a gene: 4. There are 16 residues in the CDR3. Germline loops: CDR1 MDHEN, CDR2 SYDVKM.

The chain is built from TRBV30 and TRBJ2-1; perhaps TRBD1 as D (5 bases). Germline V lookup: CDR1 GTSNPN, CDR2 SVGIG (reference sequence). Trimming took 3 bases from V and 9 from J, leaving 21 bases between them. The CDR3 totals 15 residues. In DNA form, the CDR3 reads TGTGCCTGGAGCGCGGTAAATTCATGGCAGGGTGAGCAGTTCTTC. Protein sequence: CAWSAVNSWQGEQFF.

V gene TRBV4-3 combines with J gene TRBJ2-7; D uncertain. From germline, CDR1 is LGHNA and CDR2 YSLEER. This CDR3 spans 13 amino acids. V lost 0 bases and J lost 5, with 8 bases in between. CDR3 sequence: CASSQDLQNEQYF. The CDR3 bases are TGCGCCAGCAGCCAAGATCTTCAGAACGAGCAGTACTTC.

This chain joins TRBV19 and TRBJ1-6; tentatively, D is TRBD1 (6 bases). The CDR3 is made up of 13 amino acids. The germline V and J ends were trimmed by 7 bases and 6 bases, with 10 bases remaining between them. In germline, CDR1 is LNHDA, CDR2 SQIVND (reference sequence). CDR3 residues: CASNGGTNSPLHF. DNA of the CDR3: TGTGCCAGTAATGGGGGCACTAATTCACCCCTCCACTTT.

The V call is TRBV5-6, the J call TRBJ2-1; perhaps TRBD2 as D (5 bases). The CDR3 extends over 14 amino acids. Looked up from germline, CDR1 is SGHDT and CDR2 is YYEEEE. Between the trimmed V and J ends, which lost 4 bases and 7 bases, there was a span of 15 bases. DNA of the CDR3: TGTGCCAGCAGCCCTGGAGGAGGTGAGAATGAGCAGTTCTTC. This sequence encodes CASSPGGGENEQFF.

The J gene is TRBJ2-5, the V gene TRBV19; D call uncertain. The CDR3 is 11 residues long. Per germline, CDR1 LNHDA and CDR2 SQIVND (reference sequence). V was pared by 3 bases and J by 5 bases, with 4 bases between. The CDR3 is CASSMSETQYF. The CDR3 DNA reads TGTGCCAGTAGTATGAGTGAGACCCAGTACTTC.

The CDR3 spells CASSVGASGSGKETQYF. In nucleotides, the CDR3 is TGTGCCAGCAGCGTAGGGGCAAGCGGGAGTGGGAAAGAGACCCAGTACTTC. The chain is built from TRBV9 and TRBJ2-5; 8 nucleotides align to TRBD2. CDR1 and CDR2 from the germline V gene are SGDLS and YYNGEE. The J segment lost 3 bases and the V segment lost 0 bases, leaving 10 bases of the junction unmatched. The CDR3 runs 17 residues.

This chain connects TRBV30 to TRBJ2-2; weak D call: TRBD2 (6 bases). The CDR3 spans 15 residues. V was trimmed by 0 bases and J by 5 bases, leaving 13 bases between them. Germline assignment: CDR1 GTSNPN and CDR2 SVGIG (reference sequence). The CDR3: CAWSVIVAGTGELFF. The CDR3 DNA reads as TGTGCCTGGAGTGTAATCGTTGCGGGGACCGGGGAGCTGTTTTTT.

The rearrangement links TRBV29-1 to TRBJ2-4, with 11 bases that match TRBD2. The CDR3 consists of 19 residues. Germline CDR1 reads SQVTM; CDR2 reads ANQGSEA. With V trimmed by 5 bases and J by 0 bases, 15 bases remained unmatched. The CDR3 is CSVREIAGGRGVAKNIQYF. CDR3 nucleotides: TGCAGCGTTCGGGAAATAGCGGGAGGGCGGGGGGTAGCCAAAAACATTCAGTACTTC.

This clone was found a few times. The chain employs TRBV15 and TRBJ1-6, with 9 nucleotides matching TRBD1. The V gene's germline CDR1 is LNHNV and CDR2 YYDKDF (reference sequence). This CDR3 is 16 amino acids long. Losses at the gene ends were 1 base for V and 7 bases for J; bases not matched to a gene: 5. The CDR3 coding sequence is TGTGCCACCAGCAGAGCCTCCGGGACAGGGAATTCACCCCTCCACTTT. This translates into CATSRASGTGNSPLHF.

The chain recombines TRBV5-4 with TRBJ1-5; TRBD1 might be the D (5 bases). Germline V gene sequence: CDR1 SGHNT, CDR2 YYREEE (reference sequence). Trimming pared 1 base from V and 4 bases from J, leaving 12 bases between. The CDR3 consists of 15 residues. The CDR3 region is CASSLRFGGNQPQHF. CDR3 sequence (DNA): TGTGCCAGCAGCTTGAGGTTCGGGGGGAATCAGCCCCAGCATTTT.

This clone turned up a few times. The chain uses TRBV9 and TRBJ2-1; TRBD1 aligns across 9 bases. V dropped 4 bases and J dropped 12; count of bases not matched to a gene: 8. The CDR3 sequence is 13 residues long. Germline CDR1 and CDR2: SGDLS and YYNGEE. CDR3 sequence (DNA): TGTGCCAGCAGCCCAGGGGGGACAGGGAGGCAGTTCTTC. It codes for CASSPGGTGRQFF.

The CDR3 DNA follows: TGTGCCTGGAGTGTAAATGGGGCACTACAGGGATACGAGCAGTACTTC. Translation: CAWSVNGALQGYEQYF. J is TRBJ2-7 and V is TRBV30, with a weak D call TRBD1 (6 bases). Deletions cut 0 bases from V and 4 bases from J, with 19 bases between. CDR1 and CDR2 from the germline V gene are GTSNPN and SVGIG (reference sequence). The CDR3 covers 16 residues.

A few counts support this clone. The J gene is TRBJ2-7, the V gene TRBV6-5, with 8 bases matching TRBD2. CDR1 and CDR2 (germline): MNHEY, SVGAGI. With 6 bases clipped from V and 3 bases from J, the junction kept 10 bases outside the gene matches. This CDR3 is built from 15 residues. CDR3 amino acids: CASSGRGAGGYEQYF. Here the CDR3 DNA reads TGTGCCAGCAGCGGAAGGGGGGCGGGGGGCTACGAGCAGTACTTC.

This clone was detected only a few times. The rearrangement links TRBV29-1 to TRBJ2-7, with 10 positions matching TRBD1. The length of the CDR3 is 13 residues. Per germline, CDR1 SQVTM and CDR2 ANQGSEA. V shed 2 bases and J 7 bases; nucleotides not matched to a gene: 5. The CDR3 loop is CSVEKDRGSEQYF. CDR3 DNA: TGCAGCGTTGAAAAGGACAGGGGGTCTGAGCAGTACTTC.

The CDR3 coding sequence is TGTGCCAGCGGGGGTGGCACAGATACGCAGTATTTT. Protein product: CASGGGTDTQYF. V and J are TRBV19 and TRBJ2-3; the D gene is possibly TRBD2 (6 bases). V lost 9 bases and J lost 1, with 8 bases in between. The CDR3 contains 12 residues. The germline gives CDR1 LNHDA, CDR2 SQIVND (reference sequence).

The CDR3 is CASSLVAGGFNEQFF. The CDR3 DNA is TGTGCCAGCAGTTTAGTAGCGGGAGGTTTCAATGAGCAGTTCTTC. The chain joins TRBV28 to TRBJ2-1; 10 positions agree with TRBD2. Germline loops: CDR1 MDHEN, CDR2 SYDVKM. The CDR3 has 15 residues. After removal of 2 bases from V and 6 bases from J, the junction contained 4 bases not matched to a gene.

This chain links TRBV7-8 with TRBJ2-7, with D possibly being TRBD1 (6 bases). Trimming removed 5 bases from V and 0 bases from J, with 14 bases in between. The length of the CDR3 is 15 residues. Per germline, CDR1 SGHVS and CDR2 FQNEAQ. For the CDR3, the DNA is TGTGCCAGCAGCCCCATGGGGGCCCTCTCCTACGAGCAGTACTTC. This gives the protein CASSPMGALSYEQYF.

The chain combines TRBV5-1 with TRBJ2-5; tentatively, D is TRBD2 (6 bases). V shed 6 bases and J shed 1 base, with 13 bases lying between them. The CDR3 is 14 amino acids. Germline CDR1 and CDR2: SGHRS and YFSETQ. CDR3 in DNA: TGCGCCAGCAAGGGAGTGGGGGGCCAAGAGACCCAGTACTTC. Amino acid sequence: CASKGVGGQETQYF.

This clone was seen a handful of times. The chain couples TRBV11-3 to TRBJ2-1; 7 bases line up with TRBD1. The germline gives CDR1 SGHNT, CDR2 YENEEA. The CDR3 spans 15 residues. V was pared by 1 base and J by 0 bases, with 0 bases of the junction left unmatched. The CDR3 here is CASSLGTGSYNEQFF. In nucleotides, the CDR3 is TGTGCCAGCAGCTTAGGGACAGGCTCCTACAATGAGCAGTTCTTC.

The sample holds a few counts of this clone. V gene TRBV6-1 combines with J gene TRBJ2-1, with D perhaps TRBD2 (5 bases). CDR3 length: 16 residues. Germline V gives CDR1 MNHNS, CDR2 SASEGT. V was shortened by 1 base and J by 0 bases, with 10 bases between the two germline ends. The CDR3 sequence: CASSEVVGNSYNEQFF. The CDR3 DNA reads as TGTGCCAGCAGTGAAGTTGTCGGGAACTCCTACAATGAGCAGTTCTTC.

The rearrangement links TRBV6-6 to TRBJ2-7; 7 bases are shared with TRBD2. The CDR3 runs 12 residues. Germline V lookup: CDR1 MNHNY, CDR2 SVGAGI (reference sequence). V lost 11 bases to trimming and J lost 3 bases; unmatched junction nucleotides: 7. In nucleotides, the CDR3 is TGTGCCGTCAGCGGGGCTAACTACGAGCAGTACTTC. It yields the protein CAVSGANYEQYF.

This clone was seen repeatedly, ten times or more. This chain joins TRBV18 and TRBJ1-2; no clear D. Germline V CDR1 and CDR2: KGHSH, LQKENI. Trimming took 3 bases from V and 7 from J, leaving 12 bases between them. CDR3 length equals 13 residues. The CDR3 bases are TGTGCCAGCTCACCTCCCGGGAGCGTTGGCTACACCTTC. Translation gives CASSPPGSVGYTF.